This TCR beta chain was sequenced in a study of blood T cells in healthy people across ages. Regarding the study as a whole: When set beside aged donors, long-lived donors presented more naive CD4+ cells and higher diversity. A conclusive naive versus antigen-experienced comparison was prevented by the unsorted PBMCs.

Comment on this clonotype: Its antigen is still unknown.

Germline CDR1 reads SGHTA; CDR2 reads FQGNSA. The CDR3 contains 15 residues. V lost 2 bases, J lost 1 base, and 11 bases lay in between. A second PCR of roughly 7 to 11 cycles used a sample-barcoded 5' primer and a J-beta primer mix. MiXCR was run by TCRdb on the 5' RACE reads, yielding one entry per CDR3 protein. The profile shows 1.5 million to 2 million distinct CDR3 sequences, about 28% of them singletons. Each individual donor underwent a draw of 8 to 10 milliliters of peripheral blood. Input material: blood. This clonotype originated in a woman in her twenties or thirties in good health. This chain uses TRBV7-2 with TRBJ1-1; D is uncertain. The CDR3 DNA is TGTGCCAGCAGCTTATCTTGGGCGGGGAACACTGAAGCTTTCTTT. This codes for CASSLSWAGNTEAFF.